This T cell receptor (beta chain) was identified in a study of Tregs in tolerant kidney transplant recipients. Study-wide results and caveats: Tolerant patients' donor-specific Tregs expanded beyond overall Tregs, suggesting antigen-driven growth.

Concerning this clone itself: The antigen remains unidentified.

The germline CDR1 and CDR2 sequences are SQVTM and ANQGSEA. The CDR3 runs to 13 residues. Trimming took off 4 bases at V and 3 bases at J, with 13 bases between the two ends. Assay: immunoSEQ multiplex PCR; the TCRdb copy retains only in-frame clones and omits some. This table holds around 70,000 clones, roughly 92% found once. The input for sequencing was CD8+ T cells from blood, taken before the transplant. The receptor was isolated from a human donor who received a combined kidney and bone marrow transplant. The rearrangement uses TRBV29-1 and TRBJ2-7, with a weak D call TRBD2 (6 bases). Here the CDR3 reads CSVGSLGGYEQYF. For the CDR3, the DNA is TGCAGCGTTGGGTCCCTCGGGGGCTACGAGCAGTACTTC.